Listed here are 2 T cell receptor beta chains from one sample, sequenced in a study of Ad26.COV2.S vaccination and SARS-CoV-2 variants. Only in-frame clones appear in the TCRdb table, and some are missing; sequencing was by immunoSEQ multiplex PCR. The sample records around 380,000 clones, 70% to 90% being singletons. Stated treatment: 19 received Ad26.COV2.S at low or high dose, single or two shots; about 5 received placebo; per-sample allocation not given. Sampling happened 63 days after the first vaccine or placebo injection. The specimen comprised peripheral blood, sampled in a trial of Ad26.COV2.S vaccine versus placebo. The receptor set was obtained from a person aged 18 to 59 who received the Ad26.COV2.S COVID-19 vaccine or a placebo.

J is TRBJ2-3 and V is TRBV7-9, with unresolved D. Trimming pared 1 base from V and 0 bases from J, leaving 14 bases between. The CDR3 sequence is 17 residues long. From germline, CDR1 is SEHNR and CDR2 FQNEAQ (reference sequence). CDR3 bases: TGTGCCAGCAGCTTAGAGGTCTGGGTGGTGAGCACAGATACGCAGTATTTT. Translating gives CASSLEVWVVSTDTQYF.

The rearrangement joins TRBV29-1 to TRBJ1-2; no reliable D call. The V end lost 4 bases, the J end lost 7 bases, and 10 bases lay between the germline ends. This CDR3 is built from 11 residues. The germline CDR1 and CDR2 sequences are SQVTM and ANQGSEA. The CDR3 protein is CSVGYGIGYTF. For the CDR3, the DNA is TGCAGCGTTGGTTATGGAATTGGCTACACCTTC.